Following are 21 T cell receptor beta chains from one sample sequenced in a study of T cells in tumors after PD-1 blockade. The table came from immunoSEQ multiplex PCR; TCRdb's copy has only in-frame clones and leaves some out. The repertoire holds approximately 45,000 clones, with 65% to 85% as singletons. Source: PBMCs, taken before anti-PD-1 therapy. The receptors originated from a human donor with advanced basal cell or squamous cell carcinoma (not recorded which).

The DNA for the CDR3 is TGTGCCAGTAGTAGAGGACAGGGGAACTTGGCTTTCTTT. As protein: CASSRGQGNLAFF. The rearrangement joins TRBV19 to TRBJ1-1, with 9 bases lining up with TRBD1. The CDR3 totals 13 residues. CDR1 is LNHDA, CDR2 SQIVND, per germline (reference sequence). The V and J ends lost 4 bases and 11 bases, in that order; junction bases with no gene match: 8.

This chain joins TRBV10-3 and TRBJ1-6, with 7 bases that match TRBD1. This CDR3 spans 15 amino acids. CDR1 is ENHRY, CDR2 SYGVKD, per germline. Trimming at V came to 3 bases and at J to 14 bases, leaving 13 bases not matched to a gene. In nucleotides, the CDR3 is TGTGCCATCAGTGAACAGGGACAGCCGATTTTCGCCCTCCACTTT. Its protein is CAISEQGQPIFALHF.

The V and J genes are TRBV7-8 and TRBJ2-2; the D is unclear. CDR3 length: 14 amino acids. From germline, CDR1 is SGHVS and CDR2 FQNEAQ. With 7 bases removed from V and 1 base from J, the gap between germline ends came to 10 bases. This chain's CDR3 is CASMPRLNTGELFF. DNA for the CDR3: TGTGCCAGCATGCCCCGATTGAACACCGGGGAGCTGTTTTTT. The whole variable domain, remainder taken from reference TRBV7-8 and TRBJ2-2, is GAGVSQSPRYKVAKRGQDVALRCDPISGHVSLFWYQQALGQGPEFLTYFQNEAQLDKSGLPSDRFFAERPEGSVSTLKIQRTQQEDSAVYLCASMPRLNTGELFFGEGSRLTVL.

V is TRBV18 and J is TRBJ2-7; D gene uncertain. The CDR3 consists of 17 residues. Trimming stripped 2 bases from V and 2 bases from J, with 19 bases between. The germline gives CDR1 KGHSH, CDR2 LQKENI. CDR3 region: CASSPRSGPKGPYEQYF. The CDR3 DNA sequence: TGTGCCAGCTCACCAAGGTCAGGCCCTAAAGGGCCCTACGAGCAGTACTTC.

This clone has more than one count but fewer than ten. A junction end diverges from the germline sequence, so it may reflect a read error. The rearrangement links TRBV7-9 to TRBJ1-2; unclear D gene. There are 14 residues in the CDR3. Germline assignment: CDR1 SEHNR and CDR2 FQNEAQ (reference sequence). CDR3 amino acids: CASTLGSPGNGYTF. CDR3 coding DNA: TGTGCCAGCACCTTAGGGTCCCCGGGAAATGGCTACACCTTC. The variable domain in full, completed from reference TRBV7-9 and TRBJ1-2, reads DTGVSQNPRHKITKRGQNVTFRCDPISEHNRLYWYRQTLGQGPEFLTYFQNEAQLEKSRLLSDRFSAERPKGSFSTLEIQRTEQGDSAMYLCASTLGSPGNGYTFGSGTRLTVV.

The V and J genes are TRBV5-1 and TRBJ2-3; the match to TRBD2 covers 11 bases. The ends lost 1 base at V and 4 bases at J; junction bases unmatched: 2. This CDR3 contains 15 residues. Looked up from germline, CDR1 is SGHRS and CDR2 is YFSETQ. The CDR3 here is CASSLTLAGADTQYF. CDR3 sequence (DNA): TGCGCCAGCAGCTTGACACTAGCGGGGGCAGATACGCAGTATTTT.

The chain recombines TRBV5-1 with TRBJ2-5; D possibly uses TRBD1 or TRBD2 (5 bases each). Germline V gene data show CDR1 as SGHRS and CDR2 as YFSETQ. The CDR3 length is 18 residues. The V end lost 0 bases, the J end lost 4 bases, and 22 bases lay between the germline ends. CDR3 sequence (DNA): TGCGCCAGCAGCTTGGTTTCTCGACCGGGACCTCGTGGAGAGACCCAGTACTTC. Translated: CASSLVSRPGPRGETQYF.

V gene TRBV3-1 (or the pseudogene TRBV3-2) combines with J gene TRBJ2-7; 12 bases map to TRBD1. The CDR3 runs 15 residues. V was pared by 4 bases and J by 6 bases, with 7 bases of the junction left unmatched. Germline CDR1 reads LGHDT; CDR2 reads YNNKEL (reference sequence). This CDR3 reads CASSPRRDRGLEQYF. The CDR3 nucleotides are TGTGCCAGCAGCCCAAGGCGGGACAGGGGGCTCGAGCAGTACTTC.

The CDR3 here is CASSHSGAGYNEQFF. The CDR3 region has the DNA TGTGCCAGCAGCCACAGCGGGGCGGGGTACAATGAGCAGTTCTTC. V is TRBV3-1 (or the pseudogene TRBV3-2) and J is TRBJ2-1, with 7 bases fitting TRBD2. The CDR3 consists of 15 residues. The germline CDR1 and CDR2 sequences are LGHDT and YNNKEL (reference sequence). V gave up 3 bases and J gave up 4 bases; unmatched junction bases: 6.

J is TRBJ2-3 and V is TRBV7-8, with D hard to call. This CDR3 contains 14 residues. The V gene's germline CDR1 is SGHVS and CDR2 FQNEAQ. V lost 5 bases, J lost 2 bases, and 11 bases lay in between. This chain's CDR3 is CASSRQPITDTQYF. CDR3 nucleotides: TGTGCCAGCAGCAGACAACCCATCACAGATACGCAGTATTTT.

The chain carries TRBV5-1 and TRBJ2-5; D is possibly TRBD2 (5 bases). The CDR3 runs to 14 residues. Trimming removed 8 bases at V and 1 base at J, with 15 bases between. Germline assignment: CDR1 SGHRS and CDR2 YFSETQ. As DNA, the CDR3 is TGCGCCAGTCGCCCTGGCGGGTCCCAAGAGACCCAGTACTTC. Its translation is CASRPGGSQETQYF.

The V gene is TRBV3-1 (or the pseudogene TRBV3-2), the J gene TRBJ1-1; D ambiguous. Looked up from germline, CDR1 is LGHDT and CDR2 is YNNKEL (reference sequence). The ends were cut back, 0 bases at V and 8 bases at J, with 7 bases in the middle. This CDR3 is 12 amino acids long. The CDR3 here is CASSQDSGEAFF. The DNA for the CDR3 is TGTGCCAGCAGCCAAGATTCCGGGGAAGCTTTCTTT.

V usage is TRBV5-5 and J usage is TRBJ2-7; D uncertain. V was cut by 0 bases and J by 5 bases, with 12 bases left in between. The CDR3 sequence is 14 residues long. Germline V gene sequence: CDR1 SGHKS, CDR2 YYEKEE (reference sequence). The CDR3 DNA reads as TGTGCCAGCAGCTTGGTCGCCCTACGGGACGAGCAGTACTTC. Amino acids: CASSLVALRDEQYF.

The rearrangement uses TRBV6-5 and TRBJ1-4; no clear D. V lost 8 bases and J lost 3, with 10 bases in between. The CDR3 is 13 amino acids. Looked up from germline, CDR1 is MNHEY and CDR2 is SVGAGI. This chain's CDR3 is CASSLSSNEKLFF. In nucleotides, the CDR3 is TGTGCCAGCTCCCTGAGCTCTAATGAAAAACTGTTTTTT.

This chain links TRBV2 with TRBJ1-5; no reliable D call. The CDR3 extends over 16 amino acids. V lost 3 bases, J lost 0 bases, and 12 bases lay in between. CDR1 and CDR2 from the germline V gene are SNHLY and FYNNEI. Written as DNA, the CDR3 is TGTGCCAGCAGTGAGTGGGTCAGCTATAGCAATCAGCCCCAGCATTTT. This codes for CASSEWVSYSNQPQHF.

The chain joins TRBV24-1 to TRBJ2-1; the D gene is possibly TRBD2 (5 bases). V dropped 6 bases and J dropped 5 bases, with 16 bases sitting between them. The CDR3 is made up of 15 amino acids. The germline V gene has CDR1 KGHDR and CDR2 SFDVKD. The CDR3 is CATSSSDLTNNEQFF. The CDR3 DNA is TGTGCCACCAGTAGTAGCGACCTAACGAACAATGAGCAGTTCTTC.

The genes are TRBV4-1 and TRBJ1-1; 9 nucleotides match TRBD1. V trimming: 2 bases; J trimming: 1 base; junction bases outside the gene matches: 11. The CDR3 consists of 18 residues. CDR1 and CDR2 from the germline V gene are MGHRA and YSYEKL. The CDR3 sequence: CASSQTPSGTGKNTEAFF. The CDR3 bases are TGCGCCAGCAGCCAAACCCCCTCCGGGACAGGGAAGAACACTGAAGCTTTCTTT.

In its sample, this clone was seen a few times. The chain joins TRBV5-1 to TRBJ2-7; D tentatively reads TRBD1 or TRBD2 (5 bases each). V was pared by 4 bases and J by 2 bases, with 10 bases between. The CDR3 is 13 amino acids. Germline assignment: CDR1 SGHRS and CDR2 YFSETQ. Here the CDR3 reads CASSLRGAYEQYF. The CDR3 region has the DNA TGCGCCAGCAGCCTGAGGGGAGCCTACGAGCAGTACTTC.

In its sample, this clone was seen a few times. J is TRBJ2-7 and V is TRBV7-9; D is unclear. Trimming stripped 3 bases from V and 0 bases from J, with 18 bases between. The CDR3 covers 17 residues. Germline CDR1 and CDR2: SEHNR and FQNEAQ (reference sequence). The CDR3 protein is CASSLLVGLQSSYEQYF. In nucleotides, the CDR3 is TGTGCCAGCAGCTTGTTAGTCGGGCTACAAAGCTCCTACGAGCAGTACTTC.

J is TRBJ1-3 and V is TRBV5-4; 9 bases agree with TRBD1. The CDR3 is 18 amino acids. With 0 bases clipped from V and 4 bases from J, the junction kept 11 bases outside the gene matches. The germline gives CDR1 SGHNT, CDR2 YYREEE (reference sequence). DNA of the CDR3: TGTGCCAGCAGCTTGGCCCGAGGACAGGGGCTCTGGGGAAACACCATATATTTT. Its protein product is CASSLARGQGLWGNTIYF.

The J gene is TRBJ2-7, the V gene TRBV13; 11 bases are a match to TRBD2. Germline V lookup: CDR1 PRHDT, CDR2 FYEKMQ (reference sequence). The CDR3 sequence is 14 residues long. Trimming cost V 7 bases and J 6 bases; bases outside gene matches: 8. This chain's CDR3 is CASTLSGRAGEQYF. The DNA of the CDR3 is TGTGCCAGCACCCTTAGCGGGAGGGCCGGCGAGCAGTACTTC.